Here is one T cell receptor beta chain with its context. What it recognizes is unknown. The data are from a study of beta chain features in type 1 diabetes. Study-wide findings and caveats: Insertion counts at VDJ junctions were lower in type 1 diabetes patients, who also showed more deletions there.

Of the isolated RNA, all was reverse transcribed, and so the sequenced material was expressed TCRB transcripts. Generated by immunoSEQ multiplex PCR, the TCRdb table keeps only in-frame clones and is missing some. The sample lists hundreds of thousands of clones; around an eighth were seen once. The germline V gene has CDR1 MNHNY and CDR2 SVGAGI (reference sequence). Trimming at V came to 7 bases and at J to 2 bases, leaving 13 bases not matched to a gene. There are 16 residues in the CDR3. The rearrangement joins TRBV6-6 to TRBJ2-7; 8 bases match TRBD2. What was sequenced was naive CD4+ T cells from blood. This clonotype was sampled from a man aged 18 to 29 in good health. The CDR3 region is CASTPPPGLGTYEQYF. CDR3 coding DNA: TGTGCCAGCACCCCACCCCCGGGACTAGGGACCTACGAGCAGTACTTC.